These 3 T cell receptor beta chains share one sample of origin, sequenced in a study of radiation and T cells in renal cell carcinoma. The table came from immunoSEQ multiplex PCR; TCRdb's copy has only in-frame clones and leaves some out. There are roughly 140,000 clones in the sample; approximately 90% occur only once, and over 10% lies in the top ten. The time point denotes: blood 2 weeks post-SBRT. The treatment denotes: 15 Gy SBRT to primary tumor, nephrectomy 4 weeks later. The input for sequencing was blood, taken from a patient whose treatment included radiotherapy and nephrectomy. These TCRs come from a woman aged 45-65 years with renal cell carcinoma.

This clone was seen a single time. CDR3 DNA sequence: TGTGCCAGCAGTCACTGGACTTTCCAAGAGACCCAGTACTTC. It yields the protein CASSHWTFQETQYF. This chain links TRBV6-7 with TRBJ2-5; tentatively, D is TRBD2 (5 bases). TRBV6-7 has ORF status, its function being uncertain. The V end was cut by 5 bases, the J end by 1 base, with 11 bases between. CDR3 length equals 14 residues.

For the CDR3, the DNA is TGCGCCAGCAGCTTTACAGGGCGGGAGCTGTTTTTT. It is translated as CASSFTGRELFF. V is TRBV5-1 and J is TRBJ2-2; D is perhaps TRBD1 (6 bases). The CDR3 covers 12 residues. Trimming left V 2 bases short and J 9 bases short, with 8 bases between. In germline, CDR1 is SGHRS, CDR2 YFSETQ.

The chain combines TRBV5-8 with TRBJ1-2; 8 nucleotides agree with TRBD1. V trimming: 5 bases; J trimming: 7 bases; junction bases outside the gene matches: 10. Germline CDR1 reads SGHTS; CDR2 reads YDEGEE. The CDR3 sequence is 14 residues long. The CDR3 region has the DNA TGTGCCAGCAGAAAAAGCGGCAGGGGGCTTGGCTACACCTTC. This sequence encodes CASRKSGRGLGYTF.